Listed below are T cell receptor beta chains from one sample, sequenced in a study of shared clonotypes between healthy human individuals. Only in-frame clones appear in the TCRdb table, and some are missing; sequencing was by immunoSEQ multiplex PCR. The table lists 2 million to 2.5 million clones, over 85% of them singletons. Sequencing was done on a sample of naive CD4+ T cells from PBMCs. These receptors all stem from a man aged 18 to 29 in good health. Some clones in this sample may be carry-over from other donors' samples. Each CDR3 is given with its conserved first and last residue. D genes are given only for firm matches. The size entry is marked missing in some rows and otherwise reads once, few, many or a size class.

clone size	V gene	D gene	J gene	CDR3 protein	CDR3 DNA
NA	TRBV5-1	TRBD2	TRBJ2-3	CASSGTSSNTDTQYF	TGCGCCAGCAGCGGGACTAGCAGCAACACAGATACGCAGTATTTT
NA	TRBV15	NA	TRBJ1-4	CATSRQVSTNEKLFF	TGTGCCACCAGCAGACAGGTCTCAACTAATGAAAAACTGTTTTTT
NA	TRBV6-5	NA	TRBJ1-1	CASSLDRRGTEAFF	TGTGCCAGCAGTTTGGACAGACGGGGCACTGAAGCTTTCTTT
NA	TRBV19	TRBD2	TRBJ2-1	CASSIETGTSDLSYNEQFF	TGTGCCAGTAGTATAGAGACCGGGACTAGCGACCTCTCCTACAATGAGCAGTTCTTC
NA	TRBV6-1	NA	TRBJ1-5	CASSGAYSNQPQHF	TGTGCCAGCAGTGGTGCCTATAGCAATCAGCCCCAGCATTTT
NA	TRBV27	NA	TRBJ2-2	CASSPGTGRTGELFF	TGTGCCAGCAGCCCGGGGACGGGGAGAACCGGGGAGCTGTTTTTT
NA	TRBV28	NA	TRBJ2-6	CASSLAGDTGANVLTF	TGTGCCAGCAGTTTAGCAGGGGACACTGGGGCCAACGTCCTGACTTTC
NA	TRBV27	NA	TRBJ1-5	CASSLWGGNQPQHF	TGTGCCAGCAGTTTGTGGGGTGGCAATCAGCCCCAGCATTTT
NA	TRBV7-2	NA	TRBJ1-2	CASSPRDTQAANYGYTF	TGTGCCAGCAGCCCTCGGGACACCCAGGCTGCAAACTATGGCTACACCTTC
NA	TRBV28	NA	TRBJ2-5	CASSPKWFGFQETQYF	TGTGCCAGCAGCCCGAAATGGTTCGGCTTCCAAGAGACCCAGTACTTC
NA	TRBV19	TRBD1	TRBJ1-5	CASSRGLAGGSNQPQHF	TGTGCCAGTAGTAGGGGGTTGGCAGGGGGCTCCAATCAGCCCCAGCATTTT
once	TRBV11-2	NA	TRBJ2-7	CASSRPTGHEQYF	TGTGCCAGCAGCAGACCAACAGGGCACGAGCAGTACTTC
NA	TRBV5-1	NA	TRBJ2-5	CASSLETGSETLYF	TGCGCCAGCAGCTTGGAGACAGGTTCGGAGACCCTGTACTTC
NA	TRBV7-3	TRBD2	TRBJ2-1	CASSRGLAEAEQFF	TGTGCCAGCAGCCGGGGACTAGCGGAAGCTGAGCAGTTCTTC
NA	TRBV2	TRBD2	TRBJ2-1	CASGLAGRLNEQFF	TGTGCCAGCGGACTAGCGGGACGTTTGAATGAGCAGTTCTTC
NA	TRBV28	TRBD1	TRBJ1-2	CASHQRTGEYGYTF	TGTGCCAGCCACCAACGGACAGGGGAATATGGCTACACCTTC
NA	TRBV6-1	NA	TRBJ2-1	CASSEVRHEQFF	TGTGCCAGCAGTGAAGTCAGGCATGAGCAGTTCTTC
NA	TRBV5-6	NA	TRBJ2-7	CASSLGRTYEQYF	TGTGCCAGCAGCTTGGGCCGGACCTACGAGCAGTACTTC
NA	TRBV19	NA	TRBJ2-3	CASAARPETDTQYF	TGTGCCAGTGCAGCACGACCCGAGACAGATACGCAGTATTTT
NA	TRBV7-9	TRBD2	TRBJ2-3	CASSLGRFGTRRDTQYF	TGTGCCAGCAGCTTAGGACGATTTGGGACTAGGCGTGATACGCAGTATTTT
NA	TRBV29-1	TRBD2	TRBJ2-1	CSVEGRLAGYNEQFF	TGCAGCGTTGAGGGGCGACTAGCGGGCTACAATGAGCAGTTCTTC
NA	TRBV11-3	TRBD1	TRBJ2-7	CASSPGTGAPYEQYF	TGTGCCAGCAGCCCGGGGACAGGGGCGCCCTACGAGCAGTACTTC
NA	TRBV5-5	NA	TRBJ2-5	CASSSTAIQETQYF	TGTGCCAGCAGTTCCACGGCGATCCAAGAGACCCAGTACTTC
once	TRBV29-1	NA	TRBJ1-1	CSAGALGTEAFF	TGCAGCGCGGGGGCTCTGGGGACTGAAGCTTTCTTT
NA	TRBV4-1	TRBD2	TRBJ2-2	CASSQGLWGRADTGELFF	TGCGCCAGCAGCCAAGGCCTCTGGGGGAGGGCGGACACCGGGGAGCTGTTTTTT
NA	TRBV6-5	NA	TRBJ2-1	CASSAGGHRYNEQFF	TGTGCCAGCAGCGCGGGCGGGCACCGCTACAATGAGCAGTTCTTC
NA	TRBV30	TRBD2	TRBJ2-1	CAWSVLAGYNEQFF	TGTGCCTGGAGTGTGCTAGCGGGATACAATGAGCAGTTCTTC
NA	TRBV4-2	NA	TRBJ1-5	CASSQDLRQALQPQHF	TGTGCCAGCAGCCAAGACCTAAGACAGGCGCTGCAACCCCAGCATTTT
NA	TRBV20-1	NA	TRBJ1-2	CSAEDDYTF	TGCAGTGCTGAGGACGACTACACCTTC
NA	TRBV11-2	NA	TRBJ1-2	CASSLHRVAVGYTF	TGTGCCAGCAGCCTTCACAGGGTCGCGGTTGGCTACACCTTC
NA	TRBV4-1	TRBD2	TRBJ2-1	CASSLGLAGVMVGYNEQFF	TGCGCCAGCAGCCTAGGACTAGCGGGAGTAATGGTGGGGTACAATGAGCAGTTCTTC